A single sample is the source of the 20 T cell receptor beta chains below, sequenced in a study of T cells in women clearing cervical HPV infection. TCRdb keeps only in-frame clones here, not all; method: immunoSEQ multiplex PCR. The sample totals around 30,000 clones. Sequencing used blood buffy coat. The receptors here all came from a woman aged 18 to 75 with a cervical HPV16 infection that either progressed to CIN3+ or cleared (not recorded which).

Comment on this clone: The sequence runs out 3 residues before the end of the CDR3; the remainder is reconstructed from the germline J gene. The genes are TRBV9 and TRBJ2-6, with TRBD2 matching 15 bases. J gave up 0 bases and V 3 bases, and 1 base lay outside the gene matches. From germline, CDR1 is SGDLS and CDR2 YYNGEE. The CDR3 contains 18 residues. The CDR3 bases that were read are TGTGCCAGCAGCGAGGGACTAGCGGGGGGCTCTGGGGCCAACGTC. This codes for CASSEGLAGGSGANV. In full, the CDR3 is CASSEGLAGGSGANVLTF.

To note about this clone: The read ends 3 residues early relative to the CDR3; the germline J gene fills the gap. V and J are TRBV18 and TRBJ1-2, with 7 bases identical to TRBD1. Germline-derived CDR1 and CDR2 are KGHSH and LQKENI. This CDR3 region has 16 residues. The sequenced part of the CDR3 DNA is TGTGCCAGCTCACCCTTGGTAGGGACAGCCAAAAACATC. Protein sequence: CASSPLVGTAKNI. The CDR3 as a whole reads CASSPLVGTAKNIYTF. The variable domain in full, with the rest retrieved from reference TRBV18 and TRBJ1-2, is NAGVMQNPRHLVRRRGQEARLRCSPMKGHSHVYWYRQLPEEGLKFMVYLQKENIIDESGMPKERFSAEFPKEGPSILRIQQVVRGDSAAYFCASSPLVGTAKNIYTFGSGTRLTVV.

Notes on this clone: The read terminates 3 residues before the CDR3 end, so the remaining end is supplied by the germline J gene. The V call is TRBV6-1, the J call TRBJ2-3; the D gene is possibly TRBD2 (6 bases). Germline-derived CDR1 and CDR2 are MNHNS and SASEGT. The CDR3 runs 16 residues. The DNA read from the CDR3 is TGTGCCAGCAGTGGGGCCGGACTATCTAGCAATCAGCCG. It is translated as CASSGAGLSSNQP. The CDR3 in its entirety is CASSGAGLSSNQPQYF.

On this clone: The CDR3 end is not reached by the read, which stops 3 residues before it; the germline J gene fills it in. The V and J genes are TRBV30 and TRBJ2-5; 10 bases line up with TRBD2. V shed 2 bases and J 4 bases; nucleotides not matched to a gene: 7. The germline gives CDR1 GTSNPN, CDR2 SVGIG (reference sequence). CDR3 size: 15 residues. Partial CDR3 DNA: TGTGCCTGGAGTTGGGCTAGCGGGGGCGTAGAGACC. Protein product: CAWSWASGGVET. The whole CDR3 protein is CAWSWASGGVETQYF.

Concerning this clone itself: The observed sequence ends 3 residues before the CDR3 terminus, with the missing tail filled in from the germline J gene. The chain recombines TRBV11-3 with TRBJ1-1; 8 bases line up with TRBD1. The length of the CDR3 is 14 residues. The junction had 5 bases not matched to a gene; V was cut back by 5 bases and J by 3 bases. Germline lookup yields CDR1 SGHNT and CDR2 YENEEA. Partial CDR3 DNA: TGTGCCAGCAGCCTCCAGACAGGGGACACTGAA. The encoded protein is CASSLQTGDTE. The whole CDR3 is CASSLQTGDTEAFF.

The CDR3 sequence is CASSLDSQNEKLFF. The CDR3 bases that were read are TGCGCCAGCAGCTTGGACAGCCAGAATGAAAAA. This chain links TRBV5-1 with TRBJ1-4; no clear D gene. The read ends 3 residues early relative to the CDR3; the germline J gene fills the gap. The CDR3 sequence is 14 residues long. Germline lookup yields CDR1 SGHRS and CDR2 YFSETQ. The V and J ends lost 0 bases and 5 bases respectively, with 8 bases between them.

A word on this clone: The CDR3 is cut off 3 residues early in the read; its end comes from the germline J gene. This rearrangement joins TRBV5-1 to TRBJ2-3, with D possibly being TRBD1 or TRBD2 (5 bases each). Germline V CDR1 and CDR2: SGHRS, YFSETQ. The CDR3 covers 13 residues. The CDR3 reads CASSRAQGETQYF. CDR3 bases read: TGCGCCAGCAGCAGGGCCCAAGGGGAGACG.

About this clone itself: The read ends 3 residues before the CDR3 terminus; that terminus is restored from the germline J gene. The chain is built from TRBV5-6 and TRBJ2-3; D is unclear. The CDR3 extends over 15 amino acids. Trimming cost V 6 bases and J 6 bases, with 20 bases left between them. Looked up from germline, CDR1 is SGHDT and CDR2 is YYEEEE. Incomplete CDR3 DNA: TGTGCCAGCAATTTGCTCGGTGAAACCGGGGATACG. The encoded protein is CASNLLGETGDT. In full, the CDR3 is CASNLLGETGDTQYF.

Worth noting for this clone: The read ends 3 residues before the CDR3 terminus; that terminus is restored from the germline J gene. This sequence joins TRBV19 and TRBJ1-1; perhaps TRBD1 as D (5 bases). Germline V gives CDR1 LNHDA, CDR2 SQIVND (reference sequence). The CDR3 has 14 amino acids. V was cut by 0 bases and J by 4 bases, with 9 bases left in between. CDR3 sequence reads: CASSIDPGITEAFF. Partial CDR3 DNA: TGTGCCAGTAGTATAGATCCAGGGATCACTGAA.

Comments on this clone: From the germline J gene comes the end of the CDR3, since the read stops 3 residues before it. The chain carries TRBV5-1 and TRBJ1-4, with 8 bases that match TRBD1. The germline V gene has CDR1 SGHRS and CDR2 YFSETQ. This CDR3 has 15 amino acids. The CDR3 loop is CASSSDRVKDSPLFF. The sequenced part of the CDR3 DNA is TGCGCCAGCAGCTCGGACAGGGTGAAAGATTCACCA.

Of note for this clone: The missing CDR3 end, 3 residues past where the read stops, is filled in from the germline J gene. The gene calls are TRBV5-6 and TRBJ1-2; D is uncertain. Germline V gene lookup returns CDR1 SGHDT and CDR2 YYEEEE. V was shortened by 1 base and J by 3 bases, with 10 bases between the two germline ends. The length of the CDR3 is 14 residues. The part of the CDR3 DNA that was read is TGTGCCAGCAGCTTGTTAAGGGCTTACTATGGC. Its translation is CASSLLRAYYG. The whole CDR3 sequence reads CASSLLRAYYGYTF.

Remarks on this clone: The DNA ends 3 residues before the CDR3 does, and the rest of the CDR3 is filled in from the germline J gene. This rearrangement joins TRBV30 to TRBJ2-7, with 8 bases lining up with TRBD2. V shed 1 base, J shed 0 bases, and the junction held 5 bases outside the gene matches. This CDR3 has 15 residues. Germline loops: CDR1 GTSNPN, CDR2 SVGIG (reference sequence). Incomplete CDR3 DNA: TGTGCCTGGAGTGCCTTAGCGGGAAGCTCCTACGAG. The encoded protein is CAWSALAGSSYE. The entire CDR3 reads CAWSALAGSSYEQYF. Combining the CDR3 with reference TRBV30 and TRBJ2-7 gives the whole variable domain SQTIHQWPATLVQPVGSPLSLECTVEGTSNPNLYWYRQAAGRGLQLLFYSVGIGQISSEVPQNLSASRPQDRQFILSSKKLLLSDSGFYLCAWSALAGSSYEQYFGPGTRLTVT.

Of note for this clone: The missing CDR3 end, 3 residues past where the read stops, is filled in from the germline J gene. This chain uses TRBV30 with TRBJ1-2; 7 nucleotides align to TRBD1. The CDR3 runs 11 residues. The V segment lost 8 bases and the J segment 4 bases; nucleotides outside the gene matches: 4. Germline V gene lookup returns CDR1 GTSNPN and CDR2 SVGIG (reference sequence). The part of the CDR3 DNA that was read is TGTGCCGCGACAGGGATCTATGGC. This translates into CAATGIYG. The full CDR3 protein is CAATGIYGYTF.

Concerning this clone: The read ends 3 residues shy of where the CDR3 ends; the end is completed using the germline J gene. The gene calls are TRBV28 and TRBJ2-7; 8 bases match TRBD2. This CDR3 region has 12 residues. The germline V gene has CDR1 MDHEN and CDR2 SYDVKM. Trimming took 7 bases from V and 6 from J; bases not matched to a gene: 5. The CDR3 bases that were read are TGTGCCAGCACCCGGGGGGGTCTCGAG. This translates into CASTRGGLE. The whole CDR3 is CASTRGGLEQYF.

Regarding this clone: The DNA ends 3 residues before the CDR3 does, and the rest of the CDR3 is filled in from the germline J gene. V usage is TRBV7-6 and J usage is TRBJ2-1, with D possibly TRBD2 on 5 matching bases. The CDR3 is 16 residues long. CDR1 and CDR2 from the germline V gene are SGHVS and FNYEAQ. V lost 5 bases to trimming and J lost 5 bases, with 19 bases between them. The CDR3 reads CASSQRTSGGHNEQFF. The part of the CDR3 DNA that was read is TGTGCCAGCAGCCAACGGACCAGCGGAGGCCACAATGAG.

Worth noting for this clone: The read stops 3 residues short of the end of the CDR3; the missing end is completed from the germline J gene. The rearrangement uses TRBV12-3 or TRBV12-4 and TRBJ2-7, with 8 bases matching TRBD1. With 4 bases clipped from V and 2 bases from J, the junction kept 1 base outside the gene matches. CDR3 size: 13 residues. This CDR3 reads CASSSGGPYEQYF. The DNA read from the CDR3 is TGTGCCAGCAGTTCAGGGGGCCCCTACGAG.

Comment on this clone: The read gets to within 3 residues of the CDR3 end, and the germline J gene fills in the rest. The chain links TRBV7-6 to TRBJ2-7, with TRBD1 matching 10 bases. CDR1 and CDR2 from the germline V gene are SGHVS and FNYEAQ. V gave up 5 bases and J gave up 5 bases; unmatched junction bases: 12. This CDR3 is built from 16 residues. The DNA read from the CDR3 is TGTGCCAGCAGCCCACTAGAGGACAGGGGGATGAACGAG. Translated: CASSPLEDRGMNE. In full, the CDR3 reads CASSPLEDRGMNEQYF.

Worth noting for this clone: The read stops 3 residues short of the end of the CDR3; the missing end is completed from the germline J gene. This chain uses TRBV5-1 with TRBJ1-2, with D tentatively TRBD1 (5 bases). CDR3 length equals 13 residues. Germline V CDR1 and CDR2: SGHRS, YFSETQ. The CDR3 reads CASSLDGGEGYTF. The part of the CDR3 DNA that was read is TGCGCCAGCAGCTTGGACGGGGGAGAAGGC.

With respect to this clone: Read data end 3 residues before the CDR3 end; the end is taken from the germline J gene. The chain employs TRBV20-1 and TRBJ2-7, with unresolved D. The germline V gene encodes CDR1 DFQATT and CDR2 SNEGSKA (reference sequence). The length of the CDR3 is 11 residues. V was pared by 3 bases and J by 2 bases, with 5 bases between. The CDR3 bases that were read are TGCAGTGCTAGTGGGCCCTACGAG. Its translation is CSASGPYE. The whole CDR3 sequence is CSASGPYEQYF.

Worth noting for this clone: The sequence runs out 3 residues before the end of the CDR3; the remainder is reconstructed from the germline J gene. This chain links TRBV5-1 with TRBJ1-2; 7 bases agree with TRBD1. V shed 4 bases and J 4 bases; nucleotides not matched to a gene: 10. Germline values: CDR1 SGHRS, CDR2 YFSETQ. The CDR3 loop spans 15 amino acids. CDR3 DNA, as far as it was read: TGCGCCAGCAGCCCAGGGACAGTAGGGGCCTATGGC. Protein product: CASSPGTVGAYG. The full CDR3 is CASSPGTVGAYGYTF.